This TCR beta chain was sequenced during a study of OX40 agonist ivuxolimab in advanced cancers. The overall study: Ivuxolimab, which is an agonistic anti-OX40 (CD134) antibody, was administered to the patients. Partial response was recorded in three patients: one hepatocellular carcinoma and two cutaneous melanoma cases.

Libraries were prepared by immunoSEQ multiplex PCR; TCRdb keeps only in-frame clonotypes and omits some of them. The data show fewer than 25,000 clones, roughly 88% seen once. The CDR3 loop spans 15 amino acids. Germline CDR1 SEHNR, CDR2 FQNEAQ (reference sequence). The V and J ends lost 5 bases and 5 bases, in that order; junction bases with no gene match: 7. It was autoimmune disease history or systemic immunosuppression that excluded patients. The sequence was collected from an adult with an advanced solid tumor such as melanoma, head and neck, liver or kidney cancer. This chain uses TRBV7-9 with TRBJ2-3; 10 nucleotides line up with TRBD2. Sequences were derived from CD4+ or CD8+ T cells sorted from blood, sampled in a trial of the OX40 agonist ivuxolimab. This CDR3 is CASSAKRLAGDTQYF. The CDR3 nucleotides read TGTGCCAGCAGCGCGAAACGACTAGCGGGAGATACGCAGTATTTT.